This TCR beta chain was obtained from a study of regulatory T cells in long-lasting Graves disease. Investigators prepared the TCR beta libraries by applying iRepertoire HTBI primers and Arm-PCR of CDR3 regions. Via MiXCR, TCRdb re-called the multiplex PCR reads, giving one row per CDR3 protein. This sample has over 500,000 distinct CDR3 sequences, with 15% to 20% found just once. V shed 10 bases and J shed 9 bases, with 16 bases lying between them. CDR1 and CDR2 from the germline V gene are KGHSH and LQKENI. CDR3 length: 12 amino acids. Many counts were recorded for this clonotype. Time point given: newly diagnosed GD, antithyroid drugs for less than 3 months. PBMCs were the source of the RNA used for TCR sequencing. The same sample was also used in a study of T cells in Graves' hyperthyroidism and ophthalmopathy.

The chain recombines TRBV18 with TRBJ1-5; D not certain. The material was peripheral blood mononuclear cells (PBMCs), obtained at new diagnosis, from a patient treated with antithyroid drugs. This TCR came from a woman between 25 and 40 years old with Graves disease. CDR3 in amino acids: CATKSDVGPQHF. The CDR3 bases are TGTGCCACCAAATCGGACGTAGGGCCCCAGCATTTT.